The 7 T cell receptor beta chains below were found in one sample sequenced in a study of blood T cell repertoires in COVID-19. Assay used: immunoSEQ multiplex PCR; TCRdb lists only in-frame clones, some missing. The repertoire has fewer than 65,000 clones, 75% to 85% of them found once; the top ten carry about 16%. Sequenced: peripheral blood. The receptor source for this set is a human donor in a cohort sampled during active COVID-19.

This rearrangement joins TRBV18 to TRBJ2-5, with TRBD1 matching 8 bases. Germline V lookup: CDR1 KGHSH, CDR2 LQKENI. The CDR3 length is 14 residues. Unmatched junction bases numbered 4, after V lost 3 bases and J lost 4 bases. CDR3 residues: CASSPDRVGETQYF. Written as DNA, the CDR3 is TGTGCCAGCTCACCGGACAGGGTTGGAGAGACCCAGTACTTC. Supplemented by reference TRBV18 and TRBJ2-5, the full variable domain reads NAGVMQNPRHLVRRRGQEARLRCSPMKGHSHVYWYRQLPEEGLKFMVYLQKENIIDESGMPKERFSAEFPKEGPSILRIQQVVRGDSAAYFCASSPDRVGETQYFGPGTRLLVL.

V usage is TRBV5-1 and J usage is TRBJ1-2; D is perhaps TRBD1 (6 bases). Germline V lookup: CDR1 SGHRS, CDR2 YFSETQ. Trimming removed 4 bases at V and 3 bases at J, with 13 bases between. This CDR3 is built from 14 residues. As DNA, the CDR3 is TGCGCCAGCAGCGAGGCCCCAGGGGACTATGGCTACACCTTC. The encoded protein is CASSEAPGDYGYTF.

The rearrangement uses TRBV2 and TRBJ2-1; D is perhaps TRBD1 (6 bases). The CDR3 covers 14 residues. Trimming shortened V by 1 base and J by 6 bases, and 10 bases separated the two germline ends. Germline V CDR1 and CDR2: SNHLY, FYNNEI. As DNA, the CDR3 is TGTGCCAGCAGTGAAGGCAGGGGTTCCAATGAGCAGTTCTTC. It yields the protein CASSEGRGSNEQFF.

This clone was recorded only once. J is TRBJ1-5 and V is TRBV7-2, with TRBD1 as a possible D gene (6 bases). Per the germline V gene, CDR1 is SGHTA and CDR2 is FQGNSA. With 3 bases removed from V and 4 bases from J, the gap between germline ends came to 13 bases. This CDR3 is 15 amino acids long. The chain's CDR3 is CASSFRGTSNQPQHF. The DNA for the CDR3 is TGTGCCAGCAGCTTTAGGGGGACATCTAATCAGCCCCAGCATTTT.

The chain has TRBV11-2 and TRBJ1-1; possibly TRBD1 for D (5 bases). The CDR3 loop spans 13 amino acids. V was pared by 2 bases and J by 5 bases, with 9 bases between. Germline CDR1 is SGHAT and CDR2 is FQNNGV. CDR3 nucleotides: TGTGCCAGCAGCTTAAACCAGGGTACTGAAGCTTTCTTT. Its translation: CASSLNQGTEAFF. Together with reference TRBV11-2 and TRBJ1-1, the CDR3 gives the full variable domain: EAGVAQSPRYKIIEKRQSVAFWCNPISGHATLYWYQQILGQGPKLLIQFQNNGVVDDSQLPKDRFSAERLKGVDSTLKIQPAKLEDSAVYLCASSLNQGTEAFFGQGTRLTVV.

This CDR3 is CASSGGARDYGYTF. The CDR3 coding sequence is TGTGCCAGCAGCGGAGGGGCGCGGGACTATGGCTACACCTTC. V and J are TRBV7-6 and TRBJ1-2; maybe TRBD1 (5 bases). The CDR3 covers 14 residues. CDR1 and CDR2 (germline): SGHVS, FNYEAQ. Trimming pared 5 bases from V and 3 bases from J, leaving 13 bases between.

As DNA, the CDR3 is TGCGCCAGCAGCCAACAGACTAGCCCCGGGGAGCTGTTTTTT. Protein product: CASSQQTSPGELFF. The chain employs TRBV4-3 and TRBJ2-2, with 7 bases identical to TRBD2. V was pared by 2 bases and J by 6 bases, with 3 bases of the junction left unmatched. The CDR3 loop spans 14 amino acids. Looked up from germline, CDR1 is LGHNA and CDR2 is YSLEER.